This TCR beta chain was sequenced in a study of blood T cell repertoires in COVID-19. Turning to the study itself: In each case, the material was cDNA or gDNA derived from T cells, B-cell-depleted T cells, or PBMCs.

Looked up from germline, CDR1 is SGDLS and CDR2 is YYNGEE. The CDR3 runs 14 residues. Trimming pared 2 bases from V and 2 bases from J, leaving 11 bases between. Source study methods: Amplification of reference gene primers provided the estimated nucleated cell counts. Assay used: immunoSEQ multiplex PCR; TCRdb lists only in-frame clones, some missing. The D gene and trimming were derived from the DNA, and the V and J assignments and clone size from that table. In the table there are 150,000 to 200,000 clones, 60% to 80% of which are singletons. The V gene is TRBV9, the J gene TRBJ2-7; TRBD2 might be the D (6 bases). The source of this sequence is a man aged 55 to 70 with active or convalescent COVID-19. Sequenced sample: peripheral blood. CDR3 sequence (DNA): TGTGCCAGCAGCGTTAGCGGAAACGCCTACGAGCAGTACTTC. The encoded protein is CASSVSGNAYEQYF.